This passage covers 19 T cell receptor beta chains from one sample sequenced in a study of CD8+ T cells in alopecia areata. Treatment reported: oral pan-JAK inhibitor, 5-10 mg twice daily. cDNA reverse transcribed from extracted RNA served as the sequencing template. Generated by immunoSEQ multiplex PCR, the TCRdb table keeps only in-frame clones and is missing some. The sample consists of about 94,000 clones, around 70% of them appearing once. This material consisted of CD8+ T cells sorted from blood, taken around week 44, from a patient treated with tofacitinib. These receptors came from a human donor with alopecia areata.

The chain employs TRBV6-6 and TRBJ1-5; D is unclear. Germline V gene sequence: CDR1 MNHNY, CDR2 SVGAGI (reference sequence). The CDR3 loop spans 13 amino acids. The germline V and J ends were trimmed by 7 bases and 1 base, with 8 bases remaining between them. CDR3 sequence reads: CASNPGSNQPQHF. Written as DNA, the CDR3 is TGTGCCAGCAACCCCGGGAGCAATCAGCCCCAGCATTTT.

This sequence joins TRBV29-1 and TRBJ2-7, with D perhaps TRBD2 (5 bases). V lost 7 bases and J 0 bases, leaving 13 bases between the germline ends. CDR1 SQVTM and CDR2 ANQGSEA come from the germline V gene. There are 13 residues in the CDR3. In DNA, the CDR3 is TGCAGCGGTATTCCCGGGGACTCCTACGAGCAGTACTTC. Translation gives CSGIPGDSYEQYF.

The gene calls are TRBV29-1 and TRBJ2-2; 10 bases align to TRBD1. J lost 6 bases, V lost 6 bases, and 7 bases had no gene match. The CDR3 runs to 14 residues. Germline CDR1 and CDR2: SQVTM and ANQGSEA. CDR3 amino acids: CSVTGGRKAGELFF. In nucleotides, the CDR3 is TGCAGCGTGACAGGGGGCAGGAAGGCCGGGGAGCTGTTTTTT.

In this sample, this clone turned up a few times. The chain carries TRBV7-8 and TRBJ2-1; 11 bases fit TRBD2. V gave up 4 bases and J gave up 4 bases; unmatched junction bases: 3. Germline CDR1 reads SGHVS; CDR2 reads FQNEAQ. The CDR3 totals 15 residues. CDR3 in amino acids: CASSSPSGGYNEQFF. CDR3 nucleotides: TGTGCCAGCAGCTCACCTAGCGGGGGGTACAATGAGCAGTTCTTC.

The CDR3 reads CASSPGNTGELFF. The CDR3 DNA follows: TGTGCCAGCAGCCCCGGGAACACCGGGGAGCTGTTTTTT. The rearrangement links TRBV14 to TRBJ2-2; D is unresolved. From germline, CDR1 is SGHDN and CDR2 FVKESK. This CDR3 has 13 residues. V was clipped by 4 bases and J by 1 base, with 4 bases between them.

The chain recombines TRBV19 with TRBJ1-2; D uncertain. The CDR3 is 11 residues long. V gave up 4 bases and J gave up 4 bases, with 4 bases separating them. Looked up from germline, CDR1 is LNHDA and CDR2 is SQIVND (reference sequence). The DNA of the CDR3 is TGTGCCAGTAGTAGGGGCTATGGCTACACCTTC. This sequence encodes CASSRGYGYTF.

This clone came up once. V is TRBV29-1 and J is TRBJ1-3; D is uncertain. Germline CDR1 reads SQVTM; CDR2 reads ANQGSEA. The V end was cut by 6 bases, the J end by 4 bases, with 13 bases between. The CDR3 totals 13 residues. The CDR3 DNA is TGCAGCGTCCGGGTTTTCAACGGAAACACCATATATTTT. As protein: CSVRVFNGNTIYF.

The chain couples TRBV19 to TRBJ1-1; D is uncertain. V was shortened by 7 bases and J by 0 bases, with 15 bases between the two germline ends. The CDR3 loop spans 15 amino acids. Germline V CDR1 and CDR2: LNHDA, SQIVND (reference sequence). The CDR3 sequence: CASIEGENLNTEAFF. CDR3 coding DNA: TGTGCCAGTATCGAGGGAGAGAATTTGAACACTGAAGCTTTCTTT.

The V call is TRBV6-6, the J call TRBJ2-2, with D perhaps TRBD2 (6 bases). This CDR3 has 16 amino acids. Between the trimmed V and J ends, which lost 6 bases and 2 bases, there was a span of 16 bases. From germline, CDR1 is MNHNY and CDR2 SVGAGI (reference sequence). The CDR3 loop reads CASRPRAGTNTGELFF. CDR3 DNA sequence: TGTGCCAGCAGGCCTCGGGCGGGGACCAACACCGGGGAGCTGTTTTTT.

The CDR3 loop is CASSLTHPWTHLGGEQYF. Written as DNA, the CDR3 is TGTGCCAGCAGCTTAACTCACCCCTGGACCCACCTGGGGGGCGAGCAGTACTTC. The rearrangement links TRBV11-3 to TRBJ2-7; possible D gene TRBD2, 6 bases. Deletions cut 2 bases from V and 6 bases from J, with 26 bases between. CDR1 is SGHNT, CDR2 YENEEA, per germline. The CDR3 contains 18 residues.

The V and J genes are TRBV29-1 and TRBJ2-3, with D perhaps TRBD1 or TRBD2 (5 bases each). The germline V and J ends were trimmed by 1 base and 0 bases, with 11 bases remaining between them. Germline CDR1 and CDR2: SQVTM and ANQGSEA. The CDR3 contains 15 residues. The CDR3 DNA is TGCAGCGTTGAAGGGGGGACGGATAGCACAGATACGCAGTATTTT. Translation: CSVEGGTDSTDTQYF.

V gene TRBV13 combines with J gene TRBJ1-3; 8 nucleotides align to TRBD1. The length of the CDR3 is 14 residues. Germline V lookup: CDR1 PRHDT, CDR2 FYEKMQ (reference sequence). The junction had 7 bases not matched to a gene; V was cut back by 5 bases and J by 7 bases. The CDR3, as DNA: TGTGCCAGCAGCATCCGGCAGGGGGCTAACACCATATATTTT. It translates to CASSIRQGANTIYF.

The chain carries TRBV12-5 and TRBJ1-2; the D is unclear. The CDR3 runs to 13 residues. Germline CDR1 and CDR2: LGHNT and FRNRAP. The V gene lost 7 bases and the J gene lost 3 bases, with 12 bases spanning the gap. CDR3 amino acids: CASDRTEDYGYTF. The CDR3 DNA reads TGTGCTAGTGACCGGACGGAAGACTATGGCTACACCTTC.

The rearrangement links TRBV27 to TRBJ2-1, with no clear D. CDR1 and CDR2 from the germline V gene are MNHEY and SMNVEV (reference sequence). Trimming cost V 9 bases and J 1 base, with 25 bases left between them. The CDR3 is made up of 18 amino acids. Here the CDR3 DNA reads TGTGCCAGTCTCCCCTTGCGTGGTGGCGGCGATTCCTACAATGAGCAGTTCTTC. Amino acid sequence: CASLPLRGGGDSYNEQFF.

The genes are TRBV10-2 and TRBJ2-3; the D gene could be TRBD1 or TRBD2 (6 bases each). V lost 4 bases to trimming and J lost 4 bases, with 9 bases between them. Germline CDR1 is WSHSY and CDR2 is SAAADI. The CDR3 contains 13 residues. The CDR3 DNA follows: TGCGCCAGCAGTGGGGGGGCCGCAGATACGCAGTATTTT. Encoded protein: CASSGGAADTQYF.

V usage is TRBV5-1 and J usage is TRBJ1-1; 8 nucleotides agree with TRBD1. The CDR3 runs to 13 residues. V shed 2 bases and J 4 bases; nucleotides not matched to a gene: 1. Germline V lookup: CDR1 SGHRS, CDR2 YFSETQ. CDR3 loop: CASSFDRGTEAFF. The CDR3 DNA reads TGCGCCAGCAGCTTCGACAGGGGCACTGAAGCTTTCTTT.

The rearrangement uses TRBV5-6 and TRBJ2-7; D gene uncertain. The V and J ends lost 0 bases and 2 bases respectively, with 6 bases between them. CDR1 and CDR2 (germline): SGHDT, YYEEEE. The CDR3 is 13 amino acids. CDR3 nucleotide sequence: TGTGCCAGCAGCTTGGCCACGGCCTACGAGCAGTACTTC. Its translation is CASSLATAYEQYF.

J is TRBJ2-1 and V is TRBV2; D uncertain. CDR3 size: 14 residues. Germline V CDR1 and CDR2: SNHLY, FYNNEI. The V end was cut by 5 bases, the J end by 8 bases, with 16 bases between. The CDR3 spells CASSYESSRDEQFF. CDR3 DNA: TGTGCCAGCAGTTACGAGTCCTCCCGGGATGAGCAGTTCTTC.

This clone was picked up one time. As DNA, the CDR3 is TGTGCCAGCAGTCTACAGGGTTTGAACACTGAAGCTTTCTTT. Its translation: CASSLQGLNTEAFF. This chain joins TRBV6-5 and TRBJ1-1; a possible D gene is TRBD1 (6 bases). There are 14 residues in the CDR3. The germline V gene has CDR1 MNHEY and CDR2 SVGAGI. Trimming stripped 5 bases from V and 0 bases from J, with 10 bases between.